What follows are 5 T cell receptor beta chains derived from one specimen sequenced in a study of T cell repertoires in cytomegalovirus infection. TCRdb called the reads again in MiXCR, with one record for every CDR3 protein. The table has 160,000 or so distinct CDR3 sequences, 20% to 30% seen once. Specimen: PBMCs. These receptors were taken from a human donor in good health (CMV status not recorded). Some clones in this sample may be carry-over from other donors' samples.

There are a few counts of this clonotype. The genes are TRBV10-3 and TRBJ1-6, with D possibly TRBD1 on 5 matching bases. Trimming stripped 4 bases from V and 6 bases from J, with 10 bases between. Germline CDR1 ENHRY, CDR2 SYGVKD. The length of the CDR3 is 14 residues. CDR3 amino acids: CAISAGQANSPLHF. The CDR3 DNA reads TGTGCCATCAGTGCAGGGCAGGCTAATTCACCCCTCCACTTT.

The genes are TRBV28 and TRBJ1-6, with 8 bases identical to TRBD1. J gave up 7 bases and V 10 bases, and 9 bases lay outside the gene matches. The germline V gene has CDR1 MDHEN and CDR2 SYDVKM. This CDR3 comprises 14 residues. The chain's CDR3 is CATPGQGVNSPLHF. The DNA of the CDR3 is TGTGCCACCCCCGGACAGGGCGTGAATTCACCCCTCCACTTT. Full variable domain (missing parts from reference TRBV28 and TRBJ1-6): DVKVTQSSRYLVKRTGEKVFLECVQDMDHENMFWYRQDPGLGLRLIYFSYDVKMKEKGDIPEGYSVSREKKERFSLILESASTNQTSMYLCATPGQGVNSPLHFGNGTRLTVT.

This clonotype was seen many times. Here the CDR3 reads CASSFSSSNQPQHF. The CDR3 DNA reads TGTGCCAGCAGCTTCTCTTCGAGCAATCAGCCCCAGCATTTT. The chain has TRBV7-9 and TRBJ1-5; D not certain. Germline CDR1 and CDR2: SEHNR and FQNEAQ (reference sequence). The V end lost 3 bases, the J end lost 1 base, and 7 bases lay between the germline ends. This CDR3 comprises 14 residues.

This clonotype showed up many times. This chain uses TRBV7-2 with TRBJ2-7; TRBD2 agrees at 9 bases. The length of the CDR3 is 14 residues. The germline gives CDR1 SGHTA, CDR2 FQGNSA. The junction had 6 bases not matched to a gene; V was cut back by 2 bases and J by 7 bases. CDR3 amino acids: CASSLQRGAREQYF. In DNA, the CDR3 is TGTGCCAGCAGCTTACAGCGGGGGGCCCGGGAGCAGTACTTC.

This clonotype was detected a few times. The chain combines TRBV15 with TRBJ2-2, with D unclear. CDR1 and CDR2 (germline): LNHNV, YYDKDF (reference sequence). The V end lost 0 bases, the J end lost 7 bases, and 12 bases lay between the germline ends. This CDR3 region has 15 residues. The CDR3, as DNA: TGTGCCACCAGCAGAGATCGAAGCGTCGTCGGGGAGCTGTTTTTT. Encoded protein: CATSRDRSVVGELFF. Complete variable domain (other parts from reference TRBV15 and TRBJ2-2): DAMVIQNPRYQVTQFGKPVTLSCSQTLNHNVMYWYQQKSSQAPKLLFHYYDKDFNNEADTPDNFQSRRPNTSFCFLDIRSPGLGDTAMYLCATSRDRSVVGELFFGEGSRLTVL.